This TCR beta chain was identified during a study of blood T cell repertoires in COVID-19. As for the study in general: Sites across the United States, Italy and Spain contributed samples from acute and convalescent COVID-19. T cells, B-cell-depleted T cells, or PBMCs provided the cDNA or gDNA that served as material.

Source study methods: Amplifying reference gene primers gave estimates of nucleated cell counts. Profiling relied on immunoSEQ multiplex PCR, and the TCRdb table lists in-frame clones only, not all of them. V and J calls and clone size are given by that table; D and trimming were obtained from the DNA. The profile shows 290,000 or so clones, about 90% of them singletons. This CDR3 region has 16 residues. CDR1 is SGHAT, CDR2 FQNNGV, per germline. The V gene end was trimmed by 1 base and the J gene end by 1 base; junction bases not matched to a gene: 5. The sequence was collected from a man younger than 35 with active or convalescent COVID-19. Specimen: peripheral blood. The chain uses TRBV11-2 and TRBJ2-3; 7 bases align to TRBD1. The CDR3 DNA reads TGTGCCAGCAGCTTAGTGGGGCAGGGGGGCACAGATACGCAGTATTTT. This encodes CASSLVGQGGTDTQYF. Full variable domain (remainder filled in from reference TRBV11-2 and TRBJ2-3): EAGVAQSPRYKIIEKRQSVAFWCNPISGHATLYWYQQILGQGPKLLIQFQNNGVVDDSQLPKDRFSAERLKGVDSTLKIQPAKLEDSAVYLCASSLVGQGGTDTQYFGPGTRLTVL.